Described below is a single TCR beta chain sequence and its context. Its antigen remains unknown. These data originate in a study of cytomegalovirus exposure and HLA in healthy donors. PCR primers comprised 60 Vbeta and 13 Jbeta primers. Using immunoSEQ multiplex PCR, the repertoire was profiled, and TCRdb retains in-frame clones only, with some absent. The profile shows 150,000 to 170,000 clones, approximately 75% of them singletons. The CDR3 is 12 amino acids. Germline CDR1 and CDR2: ENHRY and SYGVKD. The V segment lost 10 bases and the J segment 3 bases; nucleotides outside the gene matches: 2. Findings and limits, study-wide: In a later analysis, HLA-C alleles had the fewest associated TCRs, DRB1 alleles the most. TCR beta chain V- and J-gene trimming was linked, in a later analysis, to a missense variant in DCLRE1C.

The sequence came from a man aged 18 to 30 in good health and CMV-seronegative. The chain combines TRBV10-3 with TRBJ2-3; 9 nucleotides agree with TRBD2. The sample was PBMCs. CDR3 sequence (DNA): TGTGCCAGTAGCGGGGGTACAGATACGCAGTATTTT. Its translation is CASSGGTDTQYF.